This section outlines one TCR delta chain sequence together with its context. Its antigen is still unknown. The sample holds other DNA sequences that translate to the same CDR3. The CDR3 consists of 17 residues. Looked up from germline, CDR1 is TSWWSYY and CDR2 is QGS. Between the trimmed V and J ends, which lost 0 bases and 7 bases, there was a span of 21 bases. These data originate in a study of Vδ1+ human thymocytes. Study-wide results and limits: Highly polyclonal TRG and TRD repertoires with Gaussian CDR3 length distributions appeared in thymus. Unlike peripheral blood Vdelta1+ controls, thymic delta-chain sequences included approximately 21% Vdelta2 and few Vdelta3.

Sequences come from RNA converted to cDNA by reverse transcription. Pooled V-gene forward primers with one constant-region reverse primer generated the CDR3 amplicons by multiplex PCR. TCRdb re-called the multiplex PCR reads using CATT. The sample holds 70,000 to 90,000 delta-chain clones, 30% to 40% seen once. The rearrangement uses TRDV1 and TRDJ1, with D hard to call. The sequencing input was Vdelta1+ gamma-delta thymocytes from the thymus. Subset noted: FACS-sorted CD3+ TCRalphabeta- TCRVdelta1+ TCRVdelta2- thymocytes. The source is a boy under three years old who had congenital heart surgery. Written as DNA, the CDR3 is TGTGCTCTTGGGGAACTAGTAGGAGGGAGCGAACGGGGTAAACTCATCTTT. It yields the protein CALGELVGGSERGKLIF.